This is a list of T cell receptor beta chains from one sample in a study of T cells expressing NK-cell markers. TCRdb re-called the 5' RACE reads and gives one entry per CDR3 protein, without DNA. The specimen's table records 300,000 to 450,000 distinct CDR3 sequences. Sequencing used blood T cells: a sorted CD56 or NKG2C T cell subset, CD4+ or CD8+ T cells, or bulk PBMC T cells (not recorded which). The receptors were sampled from a man aged 18-70 years in good health. Both conserved end residues are part of each CDR3.

j_gene | v_gene | CDR3aa
TRBJ1-2 | TRBV5-1 | CASSLGTGDARSYGYTF
TRBJ2-5 | TRBV6-1 | CASSEVVQETQYF
TRBJ2-4 | TRBV4-1 | CASSQETGRDIQYF
TRBJ2-3 | TRBV12-3/TRBV12-4 | CASSQQLAATDTQYF
TRBJ2-3 | TRBV2 | CASSEGQMRDTQYF
TRBJ2-5 | TRBV3-1 | CASSQETGWNQETQYF
TRBJ1-2 | TRBV7-9 | CASSNTGTGNDGYTF
TRBJ1-4 | TRBV12-3/TRBV12-4 | CASRGSTNEKLFF
TRBJ1-2 | TRBV7-9 | CASSPGTGDYGYTF
TRBJ2-2 | TRBV7-9 | CASSSSQGMGELFF
TRBJ2-3 | TRBV2 | CASTVGGSQDTQYF
TRBJ2-3 | TRBV30 | CAWSVGGASTDTQYF
TRBJ2-4 | TRBV20-1 | CSAVPGGKNIQYF
TRBJ2-7 | TRBV6-1 | CASSPSGVPPYEQYF
TRBJ2-7 | TRBV11-3 | CASSLSYRDEQYF
TRBJ1-6 | TRBV4-1 | CASSQGWARGPSPLHF
TRBJ2-3 | TRBV20-1 | CSATRLAGFPDTQYF
TRBJ2-3 | TRBV6-4 | CATAPGGLDTQYF
TRBJ2-3 | TRBV5-1 | CASSSGGPLTDTQYF
TRBJ1-5 | TRBV4-2 | CASSQVPQGDQPQHF
TRBJ2-3 | TRBV6-4 | CASSELAGTDTQYF
TRBJ1-2 | TRBV6-5 | CASSRQGYGYTF
TRBJ2-7 | TRBV25-1 | CASSAPGTGYEQYF
TRBJ2-3 | TRBV27 | CASSYTGVGTDTQYF
TRBJ2-6 | TRBV7-2 | CASSRTLSGANVLTF
TRBJ2-7 | TRBV2 | CASSEGLGQLYEQYF
TRBJ2-1 | TRBV18 | CASSHGQGSYNEQFF
TRBJ2-3 | TRBV18 | CASSPQGTDTDTQYF
TRBJ1-2 | TRBV2 | CASSEQGSGYTF
TRBJ2-7 | TRBV11-2 | CASSLENGLRREQYF
TRBJ1-4 | TRBV15 | CATSRPQGTLGKLFF
TRBJ2-3 | TRBV28 | CASTPGLALSTDTQYF
TRBJ2-7 | TRBV20-1 | CSARGTGVDYEQYF
TRBJ2-1 | TRBV7-8 | CASRPRRAGGLSYNEQFF
TRBJ2-3 | TRBV27 | CASSFATNTDTQYF
TRBJ2-7 | TRBV21-1 | CASSESGTNYEQYF
TRBJ2-7 | TRBV3-1 | CASSYGDNEQYF
TRBJ1-3 | TRBV18 | CASSRDTSGNTIYF
TRBJ2-2 | TRBV12-3/TRBV12-4 | CASSFRGLNTGELFF
TRBJ2-3 | TRBV11-2 | CASSLGYWLAGVSTTDTQYF
TRBJ2-5 | TRBV4-1 | CASSQYYGVSETQYF
TRBJ1-2 | TRBV20-1 | CSASSWDRDGYTF
TRBJ2-7 | TRBV13 | CASTSSGTSFSEQYF
TRBJ2-5 | TRBV11-2 | CASSLISGVQETQYF
TRBJ1-1 | TRBV16 | CASRGLTFTEAFF
TRBJ2-5 | TRBV6-1 | CASRRDLTLYETQYF
TRBJ2-7 | TRBV7-9 | CASSLMGLAGYEQYF
TRBJ2-5 | TRBV6-5 | CASSYGWLAGGQETQYF
TRBJ1-5 | TRBV2 | CASRRSAYSNQPQHF
TRBJ2-3 | TRBV5-1 | CASSLGLLAGNTQYF
TRBJ2-1 | TRBV7-2 | CASSSRLLRAGNEQFF
TRBJ1-5 | TRBV11-2 | CASSSGGTGTAINQPQHF
TRBJ2-3 | TRBV18 | CASSGQGKTDTQYF
TRBJ2-7 | TRBV7-2 | CASSNRGGAYEQYF
TRBJ2-1 | TRBV5-8 | CASSSRGVIYNEQFF
TRBJ1-6 | TRBV2 | CASKVSGGDNSPLHF
TRBJ2-2 | TRBV12-3/TRBV12-4 | CASGDLADTGELFF
TRBJ1-5 | TRBV12-3/TRBV12-4 | CASRAGGTYQPQHF